Each of the 24 T cell receptor beta chains below was sequenced from the same sample in a study of T-cell reconstitution after alpha-beta-depleted transplantation in children. During its preparation, the TCRbeta library received unique molecular identifiers. One entry per CDR3 protein results from TCRdb running MiXCR on the PCR reads. The sample contains 450,000 to 700,000 distinct CDR3 sequences, 27% of which appear only once. Sample: PBMCs, taken before TCRalphabeta/CD19-depleted stem cell transplant. The receptors here all came from a boy under two years old with Wiskott-Aldrich syndrome, due to receive a stem cell transplant.

A few counts support this clonotype. The chain is built from TRBV5-1 and TRBJ2-5; the D call may be TRBD1 or TRBD2 (6 bases each). The CDR3 is 14 residues long. V dropped 1 base and J dropped 6 bases, with 13 bases sitting between them. Looked up from germline, CDR1 is SGHRS and CDR2 is YFSETQ. CDR3 bases: TGCGCCAGCAGCTTGTTCGGGGGCTTGAAGACCCAGTACTTC. Protein product: CASSLFGGLKTQYF.

There are a few counts of this clonotype. V usage is TRBV5-1 and J usage is TRBJ2-5, with D perhaps TRBD1 (5 bases). V gave up 5 bases and J gave up 1 base, with 15 bases separating them. CDR1 is SGHRS, CDR2 YFSETQ, per germline. This CDR3 is 15 amino acids long. The CDR3 nucleotides read TGCGCCAGCAGTCTCAAGGGGCTCCTCCAAGAGACCCAGTACTTC. It translates to CASSLKGLLQETQYF.

The CDR3 protein is CASGRGDFYEQYF. In DNA form, the CDR3 reads TGTGCCAGCGGGCGGGGGGACTTCTACGAGCAGTACTTC. The gene calls are TRBV6-1 and TRBJ2-7, with 8 bases matching TRBD2. Germline V gene sequence: CDR1 MNHNS, CDR2 SASEGT. V was clipped by 8 bases and J by 3 bases; unmatched bases: 6. CDR3 length equals 13 residues.

V usage is TRBV12-3 or TRBV12-4 and J usage is TRBJ1-1; D is perhaps TRBD1 (5 bases). The CDR3 has 14 amino acids. V was cut by 3 bases and J by 0 bases, with 8 bases left in between. DNA of the CDR3: TGTGCCAGCAGTTTCGCAGGGATGAACACTGAAGCTTTCTTT. This codes for CASSFAGMNTEAFF.

There are a few counts of this clonotype. The rearrangement links TRBV5-1 to TRBJ1-6, with no clear D. Germline CDR1 and CDR2: SGHRS and YFSETQ. Deletions cut 0 bases from V and 0 bases from J, with 7 bases between. The CDR3 runs to 16 residues. The CDR3 DNA is TGCGCCAGCAGCTTGGACAAAGGCTCCTATAATTCACCCCTCCACTTT. Amino acids: CASSLDKGSYNSPLHF.

This clonotype turned up a few times. This chain uses TRBV2 with TRBJ1-6; D is undetermined. V dropped 4 bases and J dropped 0 bases, with 7 bases sitting between them. Germline lookup yields CDR1 SNHLY and CDR2 FYNNEI. This CDR3 contains 15 residues. The CDR3 spells CASSVRSSYNSPLHF. CDR3 in DNA: TGTGCCAGCAGTGTACGTAGCTCCTATAATTCACCCCTCCACTTT. The full variable domain, completed using reference TRBV2 and TRBJ1-6, is EPEVTQTPSHQVTQMGQEVILRCVPISNHLYFYWYRQILGQKVEFLVSFYNNEISEKSEIFDDQFSVERPDGSNFTLKIRSTKLEDSAMYFCASSVRSSYNSPLHFGNGTRLTVT.

This clonotype was recorded at least ten times. The rearrangement links TRBV5-1 to TRBJ2-5; maybe TRBD1 (6 bases). This CDR3 has 14 residues. V lost 3 bases and J lost 0, with 9 bases in between. Germline CDR1 and CDR2: SGHRS and YFSETQ. For the CDR3, the DNA is TGCGCCAGCAGCTCCAACAGGGACCAAGAGACCCAGTACTTC. This gives the protein CASSSNRDQETQYF.

This clonotype was recorded a few times. The chain uses TRBV10-3 and TRBJ1-2, with 7 bases fitting TRBD1. CDR1 is ENHRY and CDR2 is SYGVKD in the germline V gene. This CDR3 spans 12 amino acids. The ends lost 8 bases at V and 8 bases at J; junction bases unmatched: 8. CDR3 region: CAIGDSHRGYTF. The CDR3, as DNA: TGTGCCATCGGGGACAGTCATCGGGGCTACACCTTC.

The chain carries TRBV25-1 and TRBJ2-6; D is undetermined. V lost 2 bases, J lost 0 bases, and 5 bases lay in between. CDR3 length equals 15 residues. CDR1 MGHDK and CDR2 SYGVNS come from the germline V gene. The CDR3 bases are TGTGCCAGCAGTGAAGGAACCTCTGGGGCCAACGTCCTGACTTTC. This codes for CASSEGTSGANVLTF.

This clonotype has more than one count but fewer than ten. V usage is TRBV29-1 and J usage is TRBJ2-5; 9 nucleotides line up with TRBD2. Germline lookup yields CDR1 SQVTM and CDR2 ANQGSEA. After removal of 5 bases from V and 5 bases from J, the junction contained 3 bases not matched to a gene. The CDR3 contains 12 residues. The CDR3 nucleotides read TGCAGCGTTTCAGCGGGAGGTGAGACCCAGTACTTC. Translating gives CSVSAGGETQYF.

The chain couples TRBV7-9 to TRBJ2-3; possibly TRBD2 for D (6 bases). The germline gives CDR1 SEHNR, CDR2 FQNEAQ (reference sequence). The V gene lost 6 bases and the J gene lost 2 bases, with 15 bases spanning the gap. The CDR3 totals 15 residues. In DNA form, the CDR3 reads TGTGCCAGCAGTTACGGGAGTCAGCCCACAGATACGCAGTATTTT. Translated: CASSYGSQPTDTQYF.

The chain combines TRBV24-1 with TRBJ2-2; 10 bases align to TRBD1. This CDR3 is 18 amino acids long. Per the germline V gene, CDR1 is KGHDR and CDR2 is SFDVKD. Germline trimming cut 1 base from V and 1 base from J; bases unmatched to any gene: 5. The CDR3 DNA sequence: TGTGCCACCAGTGATTTCGTCGGGACAGGGGTGAACACCGGGGAGCTGTTTTTT. Its protein product is CATSDFVGTGVNTGELFF.

This sequence joins TRBV12-3 or TRBV12-4 and TRBJ2-1, with D unresolved. The V and J ends lost 3 bases and 12 bases respectively, with 24 bases between them. This CDR3 has 16 residues. This CDR3 reads CASSFRSTGIWTRQFF. The DNA of the CDR3 is TGTGCCAGCAGTTTCCGTTCTACGGGTATATGGACGCGGCAGTTCTTC.

This clonotype was found a few times. The chain joins TRBV5-5 to TRBJ2-2, with TRBD1 matching 8 bases. CDR1 is SGHKS and CDR2 is YYEKEE in the germline V gene (reference sequence). The CDR3 totals 14 residues. V trimming: 4 bases; J trimming: 7 bases; junction bases outside the gene matches: 6. This CDR3 reads CASSQTGGFGELFF. The DNA of the CDR3 is TGTGCCAGCAGCCAAACAGGGGGGTTCGGGGAGCTGTTTTTT.

V usage is TRBV11-3 and J usage is TRBJ2-1; the D gene is possibly TRBD2 (5 bases). CDR1 is SGHNT and CDR2 is YENEEA in the germline V gene. The germline V and J ends were trimmed by 3 bases and 7 bases, with 10 bases remaining between them. The CDR3 is 13 residues long. The CDR3 bases are TGTGCCAGCAGCTTTTTTACGGGAAATGAGCAGTTCTTC. Its protein is CASSFFTGNEQFF.

This chain joins TRBV29-1 and TRBJ2-1; TRBD2 agrees at 7 bases. Germline CDR1 reads SQVTM; CDR2 reads ANQGSEA. V gave up 4 bases and J gave up 5 bases; unmatched junction bases: 5. The CDR3 consists of 13 residues. CDR3 region: CSVGFLADNEQFF. The CDR3 DNA sequence: TGCAGCGTTGGTTTTCTAGCGGACAATGAGCAGTTCTTC.

This clonotype was counted only a few times. The J gene is TRBJ1-2, the V gene TRBV5-1, with TRBD1 as a possible D gene (6 bases). V was trimmed by 0 bases and J by 2 bases, leaving 11 bases between them. Germline-derived CDR1 and CDR2 are SGHRS and YFSETQ. CDR3 length: 15 amino acids. The CDR3 DNA follows: TGCGCCAGCAGCTTGGTGACAGGTGAAAACTATGGCTACACCTTC. This codes for CASSLVTGENYGYTF.

This clonotype was found a few times. The chain combines TRBV20-1 with TRBJ1-3; 7 nucleotides align to TRBD1. Losses at the gene ends were 0 bases for V and 0 bases for J; bases not matched to a gene: 2. The CDR3 loop spans 15 amino acids. Germline CDR1 and CDR2: DFQATT and SNEGSKA (reference sequence). The chain's CDR3 is CSARDRQGSGNTIYF. CDR3 in DNA: TGCAGTGCTAGAGATCGACAGGGCTCTGGAAACACCATATATTTT.

This clonotype was recorded only once. V gene TRBV29-1 combines with J gene TRBJ2-1, with TRBD2 as a possible D gene (5 bases). Germline V gene data show CDR1 as SQVTM and CDR2 as ANQGSEA. V dropped 5 bases and J dropped 7 bases, with 15 bases sitting between them. This CDR3 is 13 amino acids long. This CDR3 is CSVHGIFGNEQFF. For the CDR3, the DNA is TGCAGCGTTCACGGGATATTTGGGAATGAGCAGTTCTTC.

In its sample, this clonotype was seen a few times. The chain combines TRBV7-8 with TRBJ2-1; 10 bases line up with TRBD2. There are 16 residues in the CDR3. The trim removed 5 bases at V and 6 bases at J, leaving 10 bases unmatched. Germline V gene lookup returns CDR1 SGHVS and CDR2 FQNEAQ. CDR3 sequence: CASSGPGLASVNEQFF. The CDR3 bases are TGTGCCAGCAGCGGACCGGGACTAGCGTCAGTCAATGAGCAGTTCTTC.

This clonotype was counted a few times. Mismatch with germline at one junction end may stem from a read error. The chain recombines TRBV12-3 or TRBV12-4 with TRBJ2-1, with 8 bases aligning to TRBD2. This CDR3 contains 13 residues. In DNA form, the CDR3 reads TGTGCCAGCAGGTCGCCGGGGAGCGGGAGATTCCTCTTC. Protein sequence: CASRSPGSGRFLF.

The chain uses TRBV7-9 and TRBJ2-1; 7 bases map to TRBD2. The V gene's germline CDR1 is SEHNR and CDR2 FQNEAQ (reference sequence). The CDR3 runs to 10 residues. J was trimmed by 15 bases and V by 5 bases; bases with no gene match: 4. The DNA for the CDR3 is TGTGCCAGCAGCCGGACTAGTCCGTTCTTC. This codes for CASSRTSPFF.

The chain employs TRBV11-2 and TRBJ1-3, with D unresolved. V lost 3 bases and J 0 bases, leaving 21 bases between the germline ends. This CDR3 has 19 amino acids. In germline, CDR1 is SGHAT, CDR2 FQNNGV. CDR3 sequence: CASSFGILNTISSGNTIYF. CDR3 sequence (DNA): TGTGCCAGCAGCTTCGGGATCTTAAATACTATAAGCTCTGGAAACACCATATATTTT.

This clonotype was detected a few times. The chain employs TRBV5-1 and TRBJ2-7; 8 nucleotides line up with TRBD1. After removal of 3 bases from V and 4 bases from J, the junction contained 9 bases not matched to a gene. Germline CDR1 reads SGHRS; CDR2 reads YFSETQ. This CDR3 has 15 residues. CDR3 sequence (DNA): TGCGCCAGCAGCTCCCTTCGGACAGGGAGTTACGAGCAGTACTTC. Translation: CASSSLRTGSYEQYF.